The entry that follows covers one T cell receptor beta chain sequence. As yet, its antigen is unknown. This CDR3 spans 14 amino acids. In germline, CDR1 is MNHEY, CDR2 SVGAGI. With 5 bases removed from V and 1 base from J, the gap between germline ends came to 11 bases. Amplified regions were TCR beta CDR3 sequences from RNA transcripts. First-round RT-PCR of the TCR CDR3 relied on the HTBI primer set. TCRdb recomputed calls from the multiplex PCR reads with MiXCR, one row per CDR3 protein. The profile shows 650,000 to 800,000 distinct CDR3 sequences, 45% of them singletons. The data belong to a study of T cells in Graves' hyperthyroidism and ophthalmopathy. Overall study results and limits: Stable hyperthyroidism was told apart from ophthalmopathy by a model built on 13 V-J features. Most clonotypes expanded in thyroid above 0.001 were likewise present in blood. The model's output predicted ophthalmopathy at a median of around 7 months prior to onset.

The sequenced sample was peripheral blood or thyroid tissue (not recorded which). The chain carries TRBV6-5 and TRBJ2-5; D tentatively fits TRBD1 or TRBD2 (5 bases each). This TCR was sampled from an adult man with Graves' disease, either hyperthyroidism or ophthalmopathy (not recorded which). For the CDR3, the DNA is TGTGCCAGCAGTGAGGGGCAGTTCCAAGAGACCCAGTACTTC. Its translation: CASSEGQFQETQYF.